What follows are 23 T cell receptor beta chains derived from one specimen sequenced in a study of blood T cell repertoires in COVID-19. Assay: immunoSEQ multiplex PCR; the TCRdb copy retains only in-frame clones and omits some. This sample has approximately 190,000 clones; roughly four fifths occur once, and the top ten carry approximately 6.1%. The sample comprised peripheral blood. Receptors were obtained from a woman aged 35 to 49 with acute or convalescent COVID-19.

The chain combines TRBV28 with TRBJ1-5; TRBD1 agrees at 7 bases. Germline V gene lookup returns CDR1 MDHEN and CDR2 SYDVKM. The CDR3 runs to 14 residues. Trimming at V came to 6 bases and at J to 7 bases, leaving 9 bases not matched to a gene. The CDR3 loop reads CASSRQTGRQPQHF. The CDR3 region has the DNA TGTGCCAGCAGCCGACAGACAGGGCGGCAGCCCCAGCATTTT.

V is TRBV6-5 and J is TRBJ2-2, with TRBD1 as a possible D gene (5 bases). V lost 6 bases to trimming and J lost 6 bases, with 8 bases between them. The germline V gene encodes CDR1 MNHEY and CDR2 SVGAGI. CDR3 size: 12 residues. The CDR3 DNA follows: TGTGCCAGCAGGACAGAGGCCGGGGAGCTGTTTTTT. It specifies CASRTEAGELFF.

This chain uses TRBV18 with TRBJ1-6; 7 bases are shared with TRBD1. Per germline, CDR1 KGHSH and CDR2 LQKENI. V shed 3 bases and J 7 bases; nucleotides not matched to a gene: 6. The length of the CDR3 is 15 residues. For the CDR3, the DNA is TGTGCCAGCTCACCGACCCGACAGGGAAATTCACCCCTCCACTTT. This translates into CASSPTRQGNSPLHF.

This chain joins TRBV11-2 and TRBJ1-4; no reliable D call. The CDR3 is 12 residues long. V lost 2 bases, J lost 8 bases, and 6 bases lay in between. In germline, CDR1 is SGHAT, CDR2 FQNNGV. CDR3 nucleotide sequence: TGTGCCAGCAGCTTATCGGGGGAAAAACTGTTTTTT. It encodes CASSLSGEKLFF.

For the CDR3, the DNA is TGTGCCAGCAGCTTGCGGCAGGGAGGAGGGAAATACTATGGCTACACCTTC. Amino acid sequence: CASSLRQGGGKYYGYTF. The chain joins TRBV5-4 to TRBJ1-2, with a possible D match to TRBD1 (5 bases). CDR3 length: 17 amino acids. The V end lost 1 base, the J end lost 3 bases, and 19 bases lay between the germline ends. Germline V lookup: CDR1 SGHNT, CDR2 YYREEE (reference sequence).

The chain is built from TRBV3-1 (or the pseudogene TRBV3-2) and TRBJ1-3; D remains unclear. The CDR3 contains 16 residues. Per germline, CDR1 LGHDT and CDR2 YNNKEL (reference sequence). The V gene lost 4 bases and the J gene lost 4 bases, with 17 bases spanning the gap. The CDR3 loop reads CASSLTPDDTGNTIYF. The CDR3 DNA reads TGTGCCAGCAGCCTGACTCCCGATGATACGGGAAACACCATATATTTT.

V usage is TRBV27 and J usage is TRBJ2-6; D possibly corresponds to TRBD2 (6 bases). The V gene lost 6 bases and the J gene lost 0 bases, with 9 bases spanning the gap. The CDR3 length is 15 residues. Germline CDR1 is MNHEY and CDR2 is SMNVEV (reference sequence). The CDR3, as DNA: TGTGCCAGCAGCGCGGGGACCTCTGGGGCCAACGTCCTGACTTTC. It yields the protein CASSAGTSGANVLTF. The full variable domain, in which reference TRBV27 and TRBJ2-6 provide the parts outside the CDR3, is EAQVTQNPRYLITVTGKKLTVTCSQNMNHEYMSWYRQDPGLGLRQIYYSMNVEVTDKGDVPEGYKVSRKEKRNFPLILESPSPNQTSLYFCASSAGTSGANVLTFGAGSRLTVL.

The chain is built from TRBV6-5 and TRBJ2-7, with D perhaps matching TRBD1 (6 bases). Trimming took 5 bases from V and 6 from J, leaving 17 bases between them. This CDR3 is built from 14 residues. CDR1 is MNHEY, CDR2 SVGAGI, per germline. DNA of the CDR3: TGTGCCAGCAGTCCAGGAGACAAGACAGGCGAGCAGTACTTC. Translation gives CASSPGDKTGEQYF.

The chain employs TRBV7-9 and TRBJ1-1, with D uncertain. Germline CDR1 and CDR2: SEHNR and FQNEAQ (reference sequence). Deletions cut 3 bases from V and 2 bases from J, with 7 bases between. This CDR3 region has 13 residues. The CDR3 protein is CASSFTDNTEAFF. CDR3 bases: TGTGCCAGCAGCTTTACAGACAACACTGAAGCTTTCTTT. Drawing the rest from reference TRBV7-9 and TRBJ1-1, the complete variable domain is DTGVSQNPRHKITKRGQNVTFRCDPISEHNRLYWYRQTLGQGPEFLTYFQNEAQLEKSRLLSDRFSAERPKGSFSTLEIQRTEQGDSAMYLCASSFTDNTEAFFGQGTRLTVV.

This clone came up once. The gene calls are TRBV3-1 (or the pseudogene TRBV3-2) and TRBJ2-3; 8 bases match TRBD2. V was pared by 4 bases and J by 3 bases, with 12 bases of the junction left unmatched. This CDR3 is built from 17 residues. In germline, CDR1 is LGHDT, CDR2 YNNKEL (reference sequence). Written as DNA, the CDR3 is TGTGCCAGCAGCCCATCGCACGCGGGGGGTAGGACAGATACGCAGTATTTT. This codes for CASSPSHAGGRTDTQYF.

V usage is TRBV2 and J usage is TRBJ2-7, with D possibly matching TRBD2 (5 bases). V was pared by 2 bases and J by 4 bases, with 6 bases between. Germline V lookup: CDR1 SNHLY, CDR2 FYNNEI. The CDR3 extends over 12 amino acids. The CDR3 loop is CASSESGYEQYF. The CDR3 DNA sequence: TGTGCCAGCAGTGAATCGGGATACGAGCAGTACTTC.

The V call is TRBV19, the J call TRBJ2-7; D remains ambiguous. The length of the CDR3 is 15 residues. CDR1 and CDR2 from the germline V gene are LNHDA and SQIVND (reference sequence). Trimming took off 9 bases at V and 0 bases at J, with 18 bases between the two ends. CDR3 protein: CASAPGLTSSYEQYF. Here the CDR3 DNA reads TGTGCCAGCGCACCCGGGTTAACGAGCTCCTACGAGCAGTACTTC.

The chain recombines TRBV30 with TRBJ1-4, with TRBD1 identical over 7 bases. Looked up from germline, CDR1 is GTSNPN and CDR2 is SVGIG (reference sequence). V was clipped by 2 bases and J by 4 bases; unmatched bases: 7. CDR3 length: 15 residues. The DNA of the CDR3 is TGTGCCTGGAGTACCGGGACAGAGTTTAATGAAAAACTGTTTTTT. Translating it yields CAWSTGTEFNEKLFF.

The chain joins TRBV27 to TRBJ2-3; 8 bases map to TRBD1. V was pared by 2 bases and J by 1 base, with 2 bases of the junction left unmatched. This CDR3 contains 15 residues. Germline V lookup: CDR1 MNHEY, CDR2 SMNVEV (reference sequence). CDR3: CASSLLTGGTDTQYF. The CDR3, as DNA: TGTGCCAGCAGTTTACTGACAGGGGGCACAGATACGCAGTATTTT.

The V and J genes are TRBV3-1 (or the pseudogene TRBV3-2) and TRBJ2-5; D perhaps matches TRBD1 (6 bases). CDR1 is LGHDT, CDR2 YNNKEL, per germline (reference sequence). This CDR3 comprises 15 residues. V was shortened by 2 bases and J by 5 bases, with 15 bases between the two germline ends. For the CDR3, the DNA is TGTGCCAGCAGCCAACCTAAACAGGGAAGGGAGACCCAGTACTTC. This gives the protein CASSQPKQGRETQYF.

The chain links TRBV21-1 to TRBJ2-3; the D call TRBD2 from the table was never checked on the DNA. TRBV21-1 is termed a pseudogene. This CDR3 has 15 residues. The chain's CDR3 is CASSKAVLFADTQYF. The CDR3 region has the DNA TGTGCCAGCAGCAAAGCAGTCCTATTTGCTGATACGCAGTATTTT.

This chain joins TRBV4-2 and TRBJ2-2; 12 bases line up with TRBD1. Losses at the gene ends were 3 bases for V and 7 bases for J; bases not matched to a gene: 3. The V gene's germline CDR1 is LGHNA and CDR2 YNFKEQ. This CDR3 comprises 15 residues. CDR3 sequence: CASSQGDRGRGELFF. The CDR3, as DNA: TGTGCCAGCAGCCAGGGGGACAGGGGGCGCGGGGAGCTGTTTTTT.

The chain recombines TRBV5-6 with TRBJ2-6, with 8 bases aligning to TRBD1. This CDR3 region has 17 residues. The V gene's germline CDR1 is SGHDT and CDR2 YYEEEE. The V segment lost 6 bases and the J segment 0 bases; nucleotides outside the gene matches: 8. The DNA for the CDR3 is TGTGCCAGCACCTCGGGACAGGTCAGCTCTGGGGCCAACGTCCTGACTTTC. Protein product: CASTSGQVSSGANVLTF.

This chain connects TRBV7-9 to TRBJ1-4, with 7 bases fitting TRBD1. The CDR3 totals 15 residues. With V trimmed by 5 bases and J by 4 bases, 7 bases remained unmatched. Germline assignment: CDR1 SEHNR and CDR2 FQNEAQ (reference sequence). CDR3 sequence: CASSGGQALNEKLFF. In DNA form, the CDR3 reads TGTGCCAGCAGCGGAGGACAGGCGCTTAATGAAAAACTGTTTTTT. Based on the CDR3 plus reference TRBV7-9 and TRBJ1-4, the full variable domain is DTGVSQNPRHKITKRGQNVTFRCDPISEHNRLYWYRQTLGQGPEFLTYFQNEAQLEKSRLLSDRFSAERPKGSFSTLEIQRTEQGDSAMYLCASSGGQALNEKLFFGSGTQLSVL.

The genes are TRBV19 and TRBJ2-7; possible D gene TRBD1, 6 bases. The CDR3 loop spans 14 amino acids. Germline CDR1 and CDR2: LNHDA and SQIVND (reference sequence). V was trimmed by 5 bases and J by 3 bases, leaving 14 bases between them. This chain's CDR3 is CASSHGDTGYEQYF. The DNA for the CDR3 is TGTGCCAGTAGTCATGGGGACACGGGCTACGAGCAGTACTTC.

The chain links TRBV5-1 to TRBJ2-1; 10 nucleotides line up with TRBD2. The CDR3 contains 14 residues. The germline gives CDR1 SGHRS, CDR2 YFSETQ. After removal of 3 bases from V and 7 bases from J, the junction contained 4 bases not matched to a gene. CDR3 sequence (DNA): TGCGCCAGCAGCTGGACTAGCGGCATAAATGAGCAGTTCTTC. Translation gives CASSWTSGINEQFF.

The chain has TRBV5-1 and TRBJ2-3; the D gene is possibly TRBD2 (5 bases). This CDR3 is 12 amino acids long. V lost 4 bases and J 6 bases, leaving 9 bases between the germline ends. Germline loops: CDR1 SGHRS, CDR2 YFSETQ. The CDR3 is CASSPGWDTQYF. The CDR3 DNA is TGCGCCAGCAGCCCGGGGTGGGATACGCAGTATTTT.

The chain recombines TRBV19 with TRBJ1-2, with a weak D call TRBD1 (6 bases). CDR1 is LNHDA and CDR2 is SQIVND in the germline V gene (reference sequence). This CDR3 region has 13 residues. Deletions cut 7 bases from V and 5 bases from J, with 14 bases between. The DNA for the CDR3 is TGTGCCAGTAACCCCCCGCAGGGGTATGGCTACACCTTC. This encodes CASNPPQGYGYTF.